This is a list of T cell receptor beta chains from one sample in a study of T cell responses to AZD1222 COVID-19 vaccine. Libraries were prepared by immunoSEQ multiplex PCR; TCRdb keeps only in-frame clonotypes and omits some of them. This repertoire shows 80,000 to 90,000 clones, approximately 91% found once; its top ten account for 5%. The sequenced sample was peripheral blood, obtained 28 days after the second AZD1222 dose. Receptors were obtained from an adult who received the AZD1222 COVID-19 vaccine. Each CDR3 is given with its conserved first and last residue. The D gene is left open where the match is weak. For some rows the clone size is stated as once, few or many, or as a class when expanded; others skip it.

CDR3aa: CATVGQVYGYTF
CDR3nt: TGTGCCACCGTGGGGCAGGTCTATGGCTACACCTTC
abundance: once
v_gene: TRBV24-1
j_gene: TRBJ1-2
d_gene: .

CDR3aa: CASSFGQGVSYEQYF
CDR3nt: TGTGCCAGCAGCTTTGGACAGGGGGTATCCTACGAGCAGTACTTC
abundance: .
v_gene: TRBV7-9
j_gene: TRBJ2-7
d_gene: TRBD1

CDR3aa: CASSVGLAGRVAGELFF
CDR3nt: TGTGCCAGCAGCGTGGGACTAGCGGGGAGGGTCGCCGGGGAGCTGTTTTTT
abundance: .
v_gene: TRBV5-6
j_gene: TRBJ2-2
d_gene: TRBD2

CDR3aa: CASSQRLDSYSGNTIYF
CDR3nt: TGCGCCAGCAGCCAGAGGCTTGACTCCTACTCTGGAAACACCATATATTTT
abundance: .
v_gene: TRBV4-1
j_gene: TRBJ1-3
d_gene: .

CDR3aa: CASSRRQGRMYEQYF
CDR3nt: TGTGCCAGCTCCAGACGACAGGGAAGGATGTACGAGCAGTACTTC
abundance: .
v_gene: TRBV2
j_gene: TRBJ2-7
d_gene: TRBD1

CDR3aa: CASSRRDTDGYTF
CDR3nt: TGTGCCAGCTCACGAAGGGACACGGATGGCTACACCTTC
abundance: .
v_gene: TRBV18
j_gene: TRBJ1-2
d_gene: .

CDR3aa: CASSRDRRLYGYTF
CDR3nt: TGTGCCAGTAGTAGGGACAGGCGACTCTATGGCTACACCTTC
abundance: .
v_gene: TRBV19
j_gene: TRBJ1-2
d_gene: TRBD1

CDR3aa: CASSFGQVNYEQYF
CDR3nt: TGCGCCAGCAGCTTTGGACAGGTTAACTACGAGCAGTACTTC
abundance: .
v_gene: TRBV5-1
j_gene: TRBJ2-7
d_gene: TRBD1

CDR3aa: CSASLISYEQYF
CDR3nt: TGCAGTGCTAGTCTCATCTCCTACGAGCAGTACTTC
abundance: .
v_gene: TRBV20-1
j_gene: TRBJ2-7
d_gene: .

CDR3aa: CASSQDEWGLRGNTIYF
CDR3nt: TGTGCCAGCAGCCAAGATGAGTGGGGTCTTAGAGGAAACACCATATATTTT
abundance: .
v_gene: TRBV3-1/TRBV3-2
j_gene: TRBJ1-3
d_gene: .

CDR3aa: CASRSQGSNTEAFF
CDR3nt: TGCGCCAGCAGATCCCAGGGCTCGAACACTGAAGCTTTCTTT
abundance: .
v_gene: TRBV5-1
j_gene: TRBJ1-1
d_gene: .

CDR3aa: CASSIGGREKLFF
CDR3nt: TGTGCCAGTAGTATAGGTGGTCGAGAAAAACTGTTTTTT
abundance: .
v_gene: TRBV19
j_gene: TRBJ1-4
d_gene: .

CDR3aa: CSTRQGHEQYF
CDR3nt: TGCAGCACAAGACAGGGTCACGAGCAGTACTTC
abundance: .
v_gene: TRBV29-1
j_gene: TRBJ2-7
d_gene: TRBD1

CDR3aa: CASTLQGLRAEAFF
CDR3nt: TGTGCCAGCACCTTACAGGGGCTGAGGGCTGAAGCTTTCTTT
abundance: .
v_gene: TRBV7-2
j_gene: TRBJ1-1
d_gene: TRBD1

CDR3aa: CASSYLGRGLTEAFF
CDR3nt: TGTGCCAGCAGTTACTTGGGCAGGGGGTTGACTGAAGCTTTCTTT
abundance: .
v_gene: TRBV6-5
j_gene: TRBJ1-1
d_gene: TRBD1

CDR3aa: CATSRIPRDIITPWANEKLFF
CDR3nt: TGTGCCACCAGCAGGATCCCCCGGGACATCATAACCCCATGGGCTAATGAAAAACTGTTTTTT
abundance: .
v_gene: TRBV15
j_gene: TRBJ1-4
d_gene: .

CDR3aa: CASSFTGTVGGELFF
CDR3nt: TGCGCCAGCAGCTTTACCGGGACAGTGGGCGGGGAGCTGTTTTTT
abundance: .
v_gene: TRBV5-1
j_gene: TRBJ2-2
d_gene: TRBD1

CDR3aa: CASSFQRVTDTQYF
CDR3nt: TGTGCCAGCAGCTTTCAAAGAGTCACAGATACGCAGTATTTT
abundance: .
v_gene: TRBV11-1
j_gene: TRBJ2-3
d_gene: .